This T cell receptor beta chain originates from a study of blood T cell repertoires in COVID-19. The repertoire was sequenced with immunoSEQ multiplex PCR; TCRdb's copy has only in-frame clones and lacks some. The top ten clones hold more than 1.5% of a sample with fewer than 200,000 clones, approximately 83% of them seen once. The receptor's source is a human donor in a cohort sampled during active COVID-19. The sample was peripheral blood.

As DNA, the CDR3 is TGTGCCAGCAGCCCTCGACCATCTCTGGGCCTAATGGTAGCTTTCTTT. Protein sequence: CASSPRPSLGLMVAFF. This chain joins TRBV21-1 and TRBJ1-1; the table gives TRBD1 as D, unverified against the DNA. TRBV21-1 is shown as a pseudogene. The CDR3 runs 16 residues.